The T cell receptor beta chain under discussion was sequenced for a study of blood T cell repertoires in COVID-19. For the study at large: Nucleic acid was either cDNA or gDNA, and it came from T cells, B-cell-depleted T cells, or PBMCs.

V lost 0 bases to trimming and J lost 10 bases, with 21 bases between them. CDR3 length equals 16 residues. Germline V gene sequence: CDR1 SGDLS, CDR2 YYNGEE. Authors' methods: The authors estimated nucleated cell counts from reference gene primer amplification. Only in-frame clones appear in the TCRdb table, and some are missing; sequencing was by immunoSEQ multiplex PCR. V and J calls and clone size are copied from that table; D and trimming were computed from the DNA. The sample carries 70,000 to 85,000 clones, approximately 82% recorded once. This clonotype was sampled from a human donor in a cohort sampled during active COVID-19. Sequencing used peripheral blood. The rearrangement uses TRBV9 and TRBJ2-3; weak D call: TRBD2 (7 bases). The CDR3 bases are TGTGCCAGCAGCGTAGTTGCGGGGGCCCTAGTGGAGCCGCAGTATTTT. Translated, it gives CASSVVAGALVEPQYF.